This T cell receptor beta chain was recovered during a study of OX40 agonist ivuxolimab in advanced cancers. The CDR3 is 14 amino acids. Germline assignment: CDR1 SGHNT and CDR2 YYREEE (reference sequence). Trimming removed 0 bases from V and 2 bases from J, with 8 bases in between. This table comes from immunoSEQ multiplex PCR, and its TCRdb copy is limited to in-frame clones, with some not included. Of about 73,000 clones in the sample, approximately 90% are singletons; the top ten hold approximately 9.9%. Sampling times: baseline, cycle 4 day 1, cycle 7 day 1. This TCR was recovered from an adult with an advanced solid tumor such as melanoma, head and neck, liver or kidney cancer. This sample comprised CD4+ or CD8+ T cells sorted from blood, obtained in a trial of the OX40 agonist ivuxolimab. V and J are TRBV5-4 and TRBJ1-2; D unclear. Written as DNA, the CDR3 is TGTGCCAGCAGCTTGGATGGATTGAACTATGGCTACACCTTC. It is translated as CASSLDGLNYGYTF.